This T cell receptor beta chain was retrieved from a study of T cells in Graves' hyperthyroidism and ophthalmopathy. Study findings and constraints: Most clonotypes that expanded in the thyroid above 0.001 also showed up in blood.

A NOSPECS grade of at least 4, a Clinical Activity Score of at least 3 and duration under 3 months were recorded in ophthalmopathy patients. Lactation, pregnancy, other autoimmune disease or uncontrolled infection excluded patients. This clonotype has a count of ten or more. Its antigen is currently unknown. The CDR3 runs to 14 residues. CDR1 is DFQATT and CDR2 is SNEGSKA in the germline V gene (reference sequence). The V gene end was trimmed by 2 bases and the J gene end by 7 bases; junction bases not matched to a gene: 5. Regions amplified from RNA transcripts were the TCR beta CDR3 regions. TCR CDR3 underwent first-round RT-PCR with the HTBI primer set. MiXCR, applied by TCRdb to the multiplex PCR reads, yields one record per CDR3 protein. Among roughly 530,000 distinct CDR3 sequences listed, 15% to 20% were seen once.

The source is a young woman with Graves' ophthalmopathy. The chain couples TRBV20-1 to TRBJ1-5; the match to TRBD1 covers 10 bases. Sequenced: blood. The CDR3 is CSARFGQGDQPQHF. DNA for the CDR3: TGCAGTGCTAGATTCGGACAGGGGGACCAGCCCCAGCATTTT.